This T cell receptor beta chain was recorded in a study of cytomegalovirus exposure and HLA in healthy donors. Germline V gene sequence: CDR1 SQVTM, CDR2 ANQGSEA. With 6 bases clipped from V and 4 bases from J, the junction kept 12 bases outside the gene matches. This CDR3 spans 17 amino acids. The study's findings and limits: Productive status was seen about 87% or about 30% of the time for most TCR beta V segments in an earlier analysis.

Note on this clone: Its antigen is still unknown.

Vbeta (60) and Jbeta (13) primers were used in the PCR. Method: immunoSEQ multiplex PCR; TCRdb's copy keeps in-frame clones and lacks some. The data show some 170,000 clones, with around 77% seen just once and around 1% held by the top ten. This chain uses TRBV29-1 with TRBJ2-5, with TRBD2 identical over 15 bases. The specimen sequenced was PBMCs. The sequence was collected from a middle-aged woman in good health and CMV-seronegative. The CDR3 bases are TGCAGCGTCACTGGACTAGCGGGAGGGCGGTTAGGAGAGACCCAGTACTTC. This translates into CSVTGLAGGRLGETQYF.